The subject of this entry is one T cell receptor beta chain. These data are taken from a study of blood T cell repertoires in COVID-19. The CDR3 has 13 amino acids. CDR1 is SQVTM, CDR2 ANQGSEA, per germline. V shed 3 bases, J shed 0 bases, and the junction held 2 bases outside the gene matches. Sequencing was performed with immunoSEQ multiplex PCR; in TCRdb, only in-frame clones are kept and a portion is missing. The data contain some 120,000 clones, about 86% of them seen just once; the ten biggest clones take up roughly 2.2%. The chain carries TRBV29-1 and TRBJ2-7; 7 nucleotides agree with TRBD1. The sequencing sample was made of peripheral blood. This sequence was found in a woman in her forties or fifties with acute or convalescent COVID-19. The CDR3 here is CSVDRQGSYEQYF. The CDR3 bases are TGCAGCGTTGACCGACAGGGCTCCTACGAGCAGTACTTC.